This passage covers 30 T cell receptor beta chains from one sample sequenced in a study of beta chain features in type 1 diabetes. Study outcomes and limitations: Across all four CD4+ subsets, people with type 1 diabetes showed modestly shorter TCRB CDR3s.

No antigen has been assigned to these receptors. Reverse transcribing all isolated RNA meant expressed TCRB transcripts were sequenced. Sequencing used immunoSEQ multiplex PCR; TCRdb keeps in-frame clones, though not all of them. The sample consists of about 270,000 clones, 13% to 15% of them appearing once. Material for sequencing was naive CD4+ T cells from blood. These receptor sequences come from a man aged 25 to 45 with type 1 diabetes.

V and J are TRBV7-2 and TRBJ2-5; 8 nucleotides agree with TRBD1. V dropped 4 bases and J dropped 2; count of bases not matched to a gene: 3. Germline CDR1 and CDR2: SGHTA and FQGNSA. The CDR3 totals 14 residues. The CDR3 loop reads CASSWTGRQETQYF. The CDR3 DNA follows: TGTGCCAGCAGCTGGACAGGGCGACAAGAGACCCAGTACTTC.

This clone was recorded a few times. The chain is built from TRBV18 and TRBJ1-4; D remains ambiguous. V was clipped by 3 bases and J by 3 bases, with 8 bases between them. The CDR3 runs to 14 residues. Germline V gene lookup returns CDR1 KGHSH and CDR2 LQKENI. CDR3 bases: TGTGCCAGCTCACCTCGGGTGGCTAATGAAAAACTGTTTTTT. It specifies CASSPRVANEKLFF.

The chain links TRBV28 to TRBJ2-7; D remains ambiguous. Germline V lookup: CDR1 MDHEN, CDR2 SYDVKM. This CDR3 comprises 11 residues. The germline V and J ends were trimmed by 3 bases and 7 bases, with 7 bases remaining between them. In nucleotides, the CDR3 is TGTGCCAGCAGTTTCCGGAGAGAGCAGTACTTC. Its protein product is CASSFRREQYF.

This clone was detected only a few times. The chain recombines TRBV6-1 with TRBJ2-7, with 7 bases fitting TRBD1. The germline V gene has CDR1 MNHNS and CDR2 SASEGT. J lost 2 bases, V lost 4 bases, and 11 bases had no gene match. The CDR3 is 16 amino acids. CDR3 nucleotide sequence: TGTGCCAGCAGTGGGTCCCCGAGCAGGGGGACCTACGAGCAGTACTTC. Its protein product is CASSGSPSRGTYEQYF.

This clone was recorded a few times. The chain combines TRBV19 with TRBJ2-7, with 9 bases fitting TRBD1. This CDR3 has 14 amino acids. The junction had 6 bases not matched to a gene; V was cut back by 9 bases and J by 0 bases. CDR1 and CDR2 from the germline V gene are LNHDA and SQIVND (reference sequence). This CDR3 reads CASRETGGSYEQYF. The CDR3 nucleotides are TGTGCCAGCAGAGAGACAGGGGGCTCCTACGAGCAGTACTTC.

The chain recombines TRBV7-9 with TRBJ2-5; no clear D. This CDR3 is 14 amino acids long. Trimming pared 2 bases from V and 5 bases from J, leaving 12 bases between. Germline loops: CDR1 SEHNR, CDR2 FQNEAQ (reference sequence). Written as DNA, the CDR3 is TGTGCCAGCAGCTTACGTGGGCGTACCGAGACCCAGTACTTC. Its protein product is CASSLRGRTETQYF. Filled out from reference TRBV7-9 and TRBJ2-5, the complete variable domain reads DTGVSQNPRHKITKRGQNVTFRCDPISEHNRLYWYRQTLGQGPEFLTYFQNEAQLEKSRLLSDRFSAERPKGSFSTLEIQRTEQGDSAMYLCASSLRGRTETQYFGPGTRLLVL.

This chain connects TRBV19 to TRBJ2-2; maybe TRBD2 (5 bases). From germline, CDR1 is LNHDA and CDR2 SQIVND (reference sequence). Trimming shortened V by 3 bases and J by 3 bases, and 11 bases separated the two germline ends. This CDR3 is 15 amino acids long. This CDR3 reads CASSMNGKDTGELFF. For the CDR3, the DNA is TGTGCCAGTAGTATGAACGGGAAGGACACCGGGGAGCTGTTTTTT.

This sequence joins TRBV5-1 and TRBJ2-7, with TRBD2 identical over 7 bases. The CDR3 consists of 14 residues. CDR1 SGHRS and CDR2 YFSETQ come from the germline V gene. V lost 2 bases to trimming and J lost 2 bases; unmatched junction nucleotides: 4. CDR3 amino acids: CASSFGGRAYEQYF. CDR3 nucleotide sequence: TGCGCCAGCAGCTTCGGGGGGAGGGCCTACGAGCAGTACTTC.

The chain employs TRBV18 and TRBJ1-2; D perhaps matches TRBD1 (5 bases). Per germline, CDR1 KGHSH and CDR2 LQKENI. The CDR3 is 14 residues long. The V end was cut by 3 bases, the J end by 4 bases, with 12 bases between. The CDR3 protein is CASSPGEVRYGYTF. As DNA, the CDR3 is TGTGCCAGCTCACCGGGGGAGGTTCGCTATGGCTACACCTTC.

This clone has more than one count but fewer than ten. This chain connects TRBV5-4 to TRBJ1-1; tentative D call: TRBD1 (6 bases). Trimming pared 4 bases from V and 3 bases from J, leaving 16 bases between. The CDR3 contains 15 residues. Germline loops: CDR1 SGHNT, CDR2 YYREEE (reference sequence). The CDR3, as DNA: TGTGCCAGCAGCCCGCCGTCGGGACACTACACTGAAGCTTTCTTT. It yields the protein CASSPPSGHYTEAFF.

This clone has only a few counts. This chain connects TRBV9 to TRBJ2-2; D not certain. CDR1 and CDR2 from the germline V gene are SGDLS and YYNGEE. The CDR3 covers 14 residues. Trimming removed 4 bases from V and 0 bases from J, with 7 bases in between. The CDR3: CASSRHPNTGELFF. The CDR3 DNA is TGTGCCAGCAGCCGACACCCGAACACCGGGGAGCTGTTTTTT.

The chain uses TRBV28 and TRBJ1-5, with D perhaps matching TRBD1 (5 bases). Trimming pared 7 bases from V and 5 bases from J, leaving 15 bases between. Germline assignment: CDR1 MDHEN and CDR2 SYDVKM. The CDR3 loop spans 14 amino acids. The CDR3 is CASTLGGGDQPQHF. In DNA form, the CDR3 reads TGTGCCAGCACCCTGGGGGGGGGAGATCAGCCCCAGCATTTT. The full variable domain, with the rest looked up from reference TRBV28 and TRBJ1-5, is DVKVTQSSRYLVKRTGEKVFLECVQDMDHENMFWYRQDPGLGLRLIYFSYDVKMKEKGDIPEGYSVSREKKERFSLILESASTNQTSMYLCASTLGGGDQPQHFGDGTRLSIL.

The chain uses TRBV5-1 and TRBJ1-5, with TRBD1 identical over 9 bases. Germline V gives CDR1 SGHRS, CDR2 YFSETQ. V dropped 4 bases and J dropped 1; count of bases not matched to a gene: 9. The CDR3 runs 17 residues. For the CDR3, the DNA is TGCGCCAGCAGCCCAGGACAGGGGATGGTAAGCAATCAGCCCCAGCATTTT. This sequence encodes CASSPGQGMVSNQPQHF.

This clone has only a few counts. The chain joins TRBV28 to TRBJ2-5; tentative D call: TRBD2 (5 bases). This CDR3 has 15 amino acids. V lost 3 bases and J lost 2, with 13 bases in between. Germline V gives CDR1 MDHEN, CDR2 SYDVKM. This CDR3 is CASSFGRAGQETQYF. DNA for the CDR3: TGTGCCAGCAGTTTTGGGAGAGCAGGACAAGAGACCCAGTACTTC.

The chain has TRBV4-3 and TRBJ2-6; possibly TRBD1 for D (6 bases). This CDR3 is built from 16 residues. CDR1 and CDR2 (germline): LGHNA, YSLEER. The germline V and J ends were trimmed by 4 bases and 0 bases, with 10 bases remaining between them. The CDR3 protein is CASSLGDNSGANVLTF. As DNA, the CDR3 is TGCGCCAGCAGCCTCGGGGACAACTCTGGGGCCAACGTCCTGACTTTC.

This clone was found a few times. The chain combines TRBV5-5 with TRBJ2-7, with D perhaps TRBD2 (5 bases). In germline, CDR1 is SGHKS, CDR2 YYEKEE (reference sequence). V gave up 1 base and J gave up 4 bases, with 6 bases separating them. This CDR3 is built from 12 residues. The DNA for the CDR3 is TGTGCCAGCAGCTTGTGGACTTACGAGCAGTACTTC. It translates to CASSLWTYEQYF.

Written as DNA, the CDR3 is TGCGCCAGCAGCGATGGGGTTTTTGGGACAGGGATCCACGAGCAGTACTTC. Translated: CASSDGVFGTGIHEQYF. This sequence joins TRBV5-1 and TRBJ2-7, with 9 bases identical to TRBD1. Germline CDR1 reads SGHRS; CDR2 reads YFSETQ. The V segment lost 4 bases and the J segment 5 bases; nucleotides outside the gene matches: 16. This CDR3 spans 17 amino acids. Based on the CDR3 plus reference TRBV5-1 and TRBJ2-7, the full variable domain is KAGVTQTPRYLIKTRGQQVTLSCSPISGHRSVSWYQQTPGQGLQFLFEYFSETQRNKGNFPGRFSGRQFSNSRSEMNVSTLELGDSALYLCASSDGVFGTGIHEQYFGPGTRLTVT.

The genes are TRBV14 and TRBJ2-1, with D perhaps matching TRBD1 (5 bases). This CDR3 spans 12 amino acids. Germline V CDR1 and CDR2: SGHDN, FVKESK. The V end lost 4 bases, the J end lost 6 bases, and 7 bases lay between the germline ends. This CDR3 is CASSRQGNEQFF. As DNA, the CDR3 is TGTGCCAGCAGCCGGCAGGGCAATGAGCAGTTCTTC.

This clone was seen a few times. CDR3 sequence: CASSPDRAGSEQFF. The CDR3 coding sequence is TGTGCCAGCAGCCCGGACAGGGCGGGGAGTGAGCAGTTCTTC. The genes are TRBV7-3 and TRBJ2-1, with TRBD1 matching 8 bases. CDR1 is SGHTA and CDR2 is FQGTGA in the germline V gene. This CDR3 region has 14 residues. V was clipped by 5 bases and J by 9 bases; unmatched bases: 9.

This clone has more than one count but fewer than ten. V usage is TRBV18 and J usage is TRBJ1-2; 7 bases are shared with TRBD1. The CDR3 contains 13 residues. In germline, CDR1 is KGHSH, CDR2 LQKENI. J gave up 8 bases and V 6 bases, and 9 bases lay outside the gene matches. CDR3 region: CASSLEGTDGYTF. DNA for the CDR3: TGTGCCAGCTCCCTGGAAGGGACAGACGGCTACACCTTC. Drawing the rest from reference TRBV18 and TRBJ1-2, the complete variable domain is NAGVMQNPRHLVRRRGQEARLRCSPMKGHSHVYWYRQLPEEGLKFMVYLQKENIIDESGMPKERFSAEFPKEGPSILRIQQVVRGDSAAYFCASSLEGTDGYTFGSGTRLTVV.

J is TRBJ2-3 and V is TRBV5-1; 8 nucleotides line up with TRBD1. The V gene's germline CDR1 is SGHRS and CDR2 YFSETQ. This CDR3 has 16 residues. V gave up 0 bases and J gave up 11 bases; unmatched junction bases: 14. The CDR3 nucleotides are TGCGCCAGCAGCTTGGTGGCAGGGGGCGTCTTACAACGGCAGTATTTT. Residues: CASSLVAGGVLQRQYF.

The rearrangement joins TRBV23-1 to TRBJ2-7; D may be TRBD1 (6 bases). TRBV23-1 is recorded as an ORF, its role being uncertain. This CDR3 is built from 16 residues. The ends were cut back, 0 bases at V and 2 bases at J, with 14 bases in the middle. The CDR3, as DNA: TGCGCCAGCAGTCAATCGAATCACAGGGTCCCCTACGAGCAGTACTTC. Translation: CASSQSNHRVPYEQYF.

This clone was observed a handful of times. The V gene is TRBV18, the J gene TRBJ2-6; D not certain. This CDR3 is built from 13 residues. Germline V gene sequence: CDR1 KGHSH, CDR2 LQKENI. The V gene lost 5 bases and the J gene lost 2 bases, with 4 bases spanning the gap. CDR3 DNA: TGTGCCAGCTCAAGCGCTGGGGCCAACGTCCTGACTTTC. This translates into CASSSAGANVLTF.

CDR3 loop: CAWDGQSYNEQFF. As DNA, the CDR3 is TGTGCCTGGGACGGACAGTCGTACAATGAGCAGTTCTTC. The chain combines TRBV30 with TRBJ2-1, with D perhaps TRBD1 (6 bases). In germline, CDR1 is GTSNPN, CDR2 SVGIG (reference sequence). Trimming cost V 5 bases and J 4 bases, with 12 bases left between them. The CDR3 is 13 amino acids.

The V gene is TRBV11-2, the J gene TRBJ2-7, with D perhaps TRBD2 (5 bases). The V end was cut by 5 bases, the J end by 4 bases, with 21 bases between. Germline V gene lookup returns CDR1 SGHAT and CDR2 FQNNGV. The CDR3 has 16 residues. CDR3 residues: CASSPRHGPGVYEQYF. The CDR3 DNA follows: TGTGCCAGCAGCCCACGACACGGCCCCGGGGTATACGAGCAGTACTTC.

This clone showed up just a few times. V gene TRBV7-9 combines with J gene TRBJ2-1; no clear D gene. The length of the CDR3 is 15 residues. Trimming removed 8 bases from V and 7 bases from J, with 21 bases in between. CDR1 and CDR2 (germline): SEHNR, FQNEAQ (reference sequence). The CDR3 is CASATKLSQSNEQFF. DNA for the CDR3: TGTGCCAGCGCTACCAAGCTTTCCCAATCGAATGAGCAGTTCTTC.

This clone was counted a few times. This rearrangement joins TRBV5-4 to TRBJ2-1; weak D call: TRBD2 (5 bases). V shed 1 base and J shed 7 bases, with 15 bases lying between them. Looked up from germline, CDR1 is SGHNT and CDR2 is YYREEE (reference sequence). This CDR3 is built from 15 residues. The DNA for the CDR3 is TGTGCCAGCAGCTTGAGCGCGGATGGAGGAAATGAGCAGTTCTTC. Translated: CASSLSADGGNEQFF.

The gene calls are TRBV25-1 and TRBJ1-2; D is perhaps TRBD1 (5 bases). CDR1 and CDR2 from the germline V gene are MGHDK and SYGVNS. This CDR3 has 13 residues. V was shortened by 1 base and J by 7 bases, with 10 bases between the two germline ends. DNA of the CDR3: TGTGCCAGCAGTGAATGGGAGGGACGTGGCTACACCTTC. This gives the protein CASSEWEGRGYTF.

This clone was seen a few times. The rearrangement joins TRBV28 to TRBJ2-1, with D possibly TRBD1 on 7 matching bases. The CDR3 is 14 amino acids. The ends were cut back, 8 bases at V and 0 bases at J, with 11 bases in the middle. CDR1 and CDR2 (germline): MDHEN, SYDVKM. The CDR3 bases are TGTGCCAGCCTGCGGGACAGCTCCTACAATGAGCAGTTCTTC. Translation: CASLRDSSYNEQFF. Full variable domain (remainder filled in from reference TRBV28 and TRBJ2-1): DVKVTQSSRYLVKRTGEKVFLECVQDMDHENMFWYRQDPGLGLRLIYFSYDVKMKEKGDIPEGYSVSREKKERFSLILESASTNQTSMYLCASLRDSSYNEQFFGPGTRLTVL.

CDR3 sequence reads: CASSHSIRDRVNEQFF. CDR3 coding DNA: TGTGCCAGCAGTCATAGTATACGGGACAGGGTAAATGAGCAGTTCTTC. The chain couples TRBV5-6 to TRBJ2-1, with TRBD1 matching 9 bases. V lost 5 bases, J lost 7 bases, and 13 bases stayed unmatched. Germline assignment: CDR1 SGHDT and CDR2 YYEEEE. This CDR3 is 16 amino acids long.